The following is a TCR beta chain sequence with its context. The data are from a study of shared clonotypes between healthy human individuals. Study details: A donor's plate count was three for CD4 naive and three for CD4 memory; CD8 naive had two and CD8 memory one.

Participating donors were healthy, HIV-negative adults free of recent acute infections or vaccinations. From CD4+ cells came CD45RA+ naive and CD45RA-negative memory subsets. J was trimmed by 2 bases and V by 6 bases; bases with no gene match: 7. The CDR3 length is 14 residues. CDR1 SEHNR and CDR2 FQNEAQ come from the germline V gene (reference sequence). Only in-frame clones appear in the TCRdb table, and some are missing; sequencing was by immunoSEQ multiplex PCR. The sample carries millions of clones, over 85% recorded once. Sequencing was performed on naive CD4+ T cells from PBMCs. The subset denotes: CD45RA+ positively selected. This chain connects TRBV7-9 to TRBJ2-7, with 7 bases identical to TRBD2. The TCR originated in a man between 18 and 35 years old in good health. Some clones in this sample may be carry-over from other donors' samples. CDR3 in amino acids: CASSPGGAPYEQYF. The CDR3 DNA sequence: TGTGCCAGCAGTCCGGGGGGAGCCCCCTACGAGCAGTACTTC.